Listed below are T cell receptor beta chains from one sample, sequenced in a study of T cells in Graves' hyperthyroidism and ophthalmopathy. TCRdb re-analysed the multiplex PCR reads in MiXCR, keeping a single row per CDR3 protein. The repertoire consists of some 490,000 distinct CDR3 sequences, with roughly 23% occurring once and the leading ten covering under 55%. Specimen: blood. These receptors originate from an older woman with Graves' ophthalmopathy. Both conserved end residues are part of each CDR3. The D gene is left open where the match is weak. Clone size, where shown, is once, few, many, or a class for clones that have expanded.

clone size: many; D gene: TRBD2; J gene: TRBJ2-1; V gene: TRBV7-3; CDR3 protein: CASSLRTSTDNEQFF; CDR3 DNA: TGTGCCAGCAGCTTAAGGACTAGCACAGACAATGAGCAGTTCTTC
clone size: .; D gene: .; J gene: TRBJ2-3; V gene: TRBV4-3; CDR3 protein: CASSQEGGGTRGDTQYF; CDR3 DNA: TGCGCCAGCAGCCAAGAAGGGGGCGGGACGCGCGGAGATACGCAGTATTTT
clone size: few; D gene: .; J gene: TRBJ2-1; V gene: TRBV7-9; CDR3 protein: CAGSLSSLPYEQFF; CDR3 DNA: TGTGCCGGCAGCTTATCCTCCTTGCCATATGAGCAGTTCTTC
clone size: .; D gene: .; J gene: TRBJ2-6; V gene: TRBV3-1; CDR3 protein: CASSQPTGTGANVLTF; CDR3 DNA: TGTGCCAGCAGCCAGCCTACAGGGACTGGGGCCAACGTCCTGACTTTC
clone size: few; D gene: .; J gene: TRBJ1-4; V gene: TRBV30; CDR3 protein: CAWSADGEKLFF; CDR3 DNA: TGTGCCTGGAGTGCTGATGGTGAAAAACTGTTTTTT
clone size: .; D gene: TRBD1; J gene: TRBJ2-7; V gene: TRBV28; CDR3 protein: CASTSTGDEQYF; CDR3 DNA: TGTGCCAGCACCTCAACAGGGGACGAGCAGTACTTC
clone size: .; D gene: TRBD2; J gene: TRBJ2-3; V gene: TRBV6-2/TRBV6-3; CDR3 protein: CASSSRQREMYTQYF; CDR3 DNA: TGTGCCAGCAGTTCCCGCCAGCGGGAGATGTATACGCAGTATTTT
clone size: .; D gene: .; J gene: TRBJ1-2; V gene: TRBV10-2; CDR3 protein: CASSQTGYGYTF; CDR3 DNA: TGCGCCAGCAGTCAGACTGGCTATGGCTACACCTTC
clone size: .; D gene: .; J gene: TRBJ2-6; V gene: TRBV7-2; CDR3 protein: CASSQPMRGGGRISGANVLTF; CDR3 DNA: TGCGCCAGCAGCCAGCCCATGAGGGGAGGGGGCCGTATCTCTGGGGCCAACGTCCTGACTTTC
clone size: few; D gene: .; J gene: TRBJ1-2; V gene: TRBV12-3/TRBV12-4; CDR3 protein: CASSPRAGIGYTF; CDR3 DNA: TGTGCCAGCAGTCCCCGGGCTGGTATTGGCTACACCTTC
clone size: .; D gene: .; J gene: TRBJ1-2; V gene: TRBV5-6; CDR3 protein: CASSLFSGSGGYTF; CDR3 DNA: TGTGCCAGCAGCTTGTTCTCGGGGAGTGGTGGCTACACCTTC
clone size: few; D gene: .; J gene: TRBJ2-6; V gene: TRBV6-6; CDR3 protein: CASSYRGAGANVLTF; CDR3 DNA: TGTGCCAGCAGTTACAGGGGGGCCGGGGCCAACGTCCTGACTTTC
clone size: few; D gene: TRBD1; J gene: TRBJ1-1; V gene: TRBV10-3; CDR3 protein: CAIREDRGGTEAFF; CDR3 DNA: TGTGCCATCAGGGAGGACAGGGGGGGCACTGAAGCTTTCTTT
clone size: few; D gene: TRBD1; J gene: TRBJ2-3; V gene: TRBV5-6; CDR3 protein: CASSPYRGNTQYF; CDR3 DNA: TGTGCCAGCAGCCCCTACAGGGGAAATACGCAGTATTTT
clone size: many; D gene: .; J gene: TRBJ2-5; V gene: TRBV11-2; CDR3 protein: CASSLSQGETQYF; CDR3 DNA: TGTGCCAGCAGCTTGTCACAGGGAGAGACCCAGTACTTC
clone size: many; D gene: .; J gene: TRBJ1-2; V gene: TRBV3-1; CDR3 protein: CASSQDSLTRYGYTF; CDR3 DNA: TGTGCCAGCAGCCAAGACAGCCTAACGAGATATGGCTACACCTTC
clone size: many; D gene: .; J gene: TRBJ2-1; V gene: TRBV2; CDR3 protein: CASIGGSSSYNEQFF; CDR3 DNA: TGTGCCAGCATTGGCGGATCGAGCTCCTACAATGAGCAGTTCTTC
clone size: few; D gene: .; J gene: TRBJ2-3; V gene: TRBV7-3; CDR3 protein: CASSLTGRSTDTQYF; CDR3 DNA: TGTGCCAGCAGCTTAACAGGACGGAGCACAGATACGCAGTATTTT
clone size: .; D gene: .; J gene: TRBJ1-5; V gene: TRBV27; CDR3 protein: CASSYYLTASRDSNQPQHF; CDR3 DNA: TGTGCCAGCAGTTATTATCTAACAGCCTCCAGAGATAGCAATCAGCCCCAGCATTTT
clone size: few; D gene: TRBD1; J gene: TRBJ2-2; V gene: TRBV2; CDR3 protein: CASSEERGGRGHTGELFF; CDR3 DNA: TGTGCCAGCAGTGAAGAACGCGGCGGCAGGGGGCACACCGGGGAGCTGTTTTTT
clone size: .; D gene: .; J gene: TRBJ2-5; V gene: TRBV7-9; CDR3 protein: CASSPDSGGGTQYF; CDR3 DNA: TGTGCCAGCAGCCCGGACTCCGGGGGAGGAACCCAGTACTTC
clone size: many; D gene: .; J gene: TRBJ1-2; V gene: TRBV12-3/TRBV12-4; CDR3 protein: CASNPSGGGYGYTF; CDR3 DNA: TGTGCCAGCAACCCTTCGGGTGGGGGCTATGGCTACACCTTC
clone size: few; D gene: TRBD2; J gene: TRBJ2-5; V gene: TRBV5-1; CDR3 protein: CASSLVGTSEETQYF; CDR3 DNA: TGCGCCAGCAGCTTGGTCGGGACTAGCGAAGAGACCCAGTACTTC
clone size: many; D gene: TRBD2; J gene: TRBJ2-3; V gene: TRBV7-3; CDR3 protein: CASSSTGLAESTDTQYF; CDR3 DNA: TGTGCCAGCAGCTCCACGGGACTAGCGGAAAGCACAGATACGCAGTATTTT
clone size: .; D gene: TRBD2; J gene: TRBJ2-1; V gene: TRBV10-1; CDR3 protein: CASSGGGDSYNEQFF; CDR3 DNA: TGCGCCAGCAGTGGGGGGGGGGACTCCTACAATGAGCAGTTCTTC
clone size: few; D gene: .; J gene: TRBJ2-1; V gene: TRBV7-8; CDR3 protein: CASSLVALLVGEQFF; CDR3 DNA: TGTGCCAGCAGCCTAGTAGCCCTACTAGTGGGTGAGCAGTTCTTC
clone size: few; D gene: .; J gene: TRBJ1-6; V gene: TRBV14; CDR3 protein: CASSQDPLGNSPLHF; CDR3 DNA: TGTGCCAGCAGCCAAGATCCCTTGGGGAATTCACCCCTCCACTTT
clone size: few; D gene: .; J gene: TRBJ2-3; V gene: TRBV20-1; CDR3 protein: CSARVGFNTDTQYF; CDR3 DNA: TGCAGTGCTAGAGTCGGATTTAACACAGATACGCAGTATTTT
clone size: few; D gene: TRBD2; J gene: TRBJ2-3; V gene: TRBV7-8; CDR3 protein: CASSLEPAGGPDTQYF; CDR3 DNA: TGTGCCAGCAGCTTAGAACCAGCGGGAGGCCCAGATACGCAGTATTTT
clone size: .; D gene: .; J gene: TRBJ2-3; V gene: TRBV4-1; CDR3 protein: CASSLGLTNNTQYF; CDR3 DNA: TGCGCCAGCAGCCTAGGGCTAACGAATAATACGCAGTATTTT
clone size: few; D gene: .; J gene: TRBJ2-5; V gene: TRBV29-1; CDR3 protein: CSVDAGWETQYF; CDR3 DNA: TGCAGCGTGGACGCAGGGTGGGAGACCCAGTACTTC
clone size: .; D gene: .; J gene: TRBJ2-5; V gene: TRBV2; CDR3 protein: CASSEAYIGSPYF; CDR3 DNA: TGTGCCAGCAGTGAAGCGTATATCGGTAGTCCGTACTTC
clone size: many; D gene: TRBD1; J gene: TRBJ2-7; V gene: TRBV6-1; CDR3 protein: CATSPGGIYEQYF; CDR3 DNA: TGTGCCACCTCTCCAGGGGGCATATACGAGCAGTACTTC
clone size: few; D gene: TRBD1; J gene: TRBJ1-2; V gene: TRBV6-2/TRBV6-3; CDR3 protein: CASSPTGANSRDRGAGYTF; CDR3 DNA: TGTGCCAGCAGTCCGACGGGGGCGAATAGCCGGGACAGGGGTGCTGGCTACACCTTC
clone size: many; D gene: .; J gene: TRBJ2-1; V gene: TRBV11-2; CDR3 protein: CASSLVSIEQFF; CDR3 DNA: TGTGCCAGCAGCTTAGTGTCGATTGAGCAGTTCTTC
clone size: .; D gene: TRBD2; J gene: TRBJ2-1; V gene: TRBV30; CDR3 protein: CAWRGLALKNEQFF; CDR3 DNA: TGTGCCTGGAGGGGACTAGCGCTGAAAAATGAGCAGTTCTTC
clone size: .; D gene: .; J gene: TRBJ2-5; V gene: TRBV30; CDR3 protein: CAWSDAGTLFAGETQYF; CDR3 DNA: TGTGCCTGGAGTGATGCGGGGACCCTCTTTGCGGGGGAGACCCAGTACTTC
clone size: few; D gene: TRBD2; J gene: TRBJ2-7; V gene: TRBV5-1; CDR3 protein: CASSPSGRAPYEQYF; CDR3 DNA: TGCGCCAGCAGCCCTAGCGGGAGGGCCCCCTACGAGCAGTACTTC
clone size: many; D gene: TRBD2; J gene: TRBJ2-3; V gene: TRBV2; CDR3 protein: CASSAEGLAGGTDTQYF; CDR3 DNA: TGTGCCAGCAGTGCGGAGGGACTAGCGGGAGGAACAGATACGCAGTATTTT
clone size: many; D gene: TRBD1; J gene: TRBJ1-2; V gene: TRBV10-1; CDR3 protein: CASSETIQGRDGYTF; CDR3 DNA: TGCGCCAGCAGTGAGACTATACAGGGGAGGGATGGCTACACCTTC
clone size: few; D gene: .; J gene: TRBJ2-7; V gene: TRBV3-1; CDR3 protein: CASSQGTAAYEQYF; CDR3 DNA: TGTGCCAGCAGCCAAGGGACGGCCGCCTACGAGCAGTACTTC
clone size: few; D gene: .; J gene: TRBJ1-2; V gene: TRBV9; CDR3 protein: CASSVGGGQYGYTF; CDR3 DNA: TGTGCCAGCAGCGTAGGGGGGGGCCAGTATGGCTACACCTTC
clone size: few; D gene: .; J gene: TRBJ2-1; V gene: TRBV12-3/TRBV12-4; CDR3 protein: CASSDYSNEQFF; CDR3 DNA: TGTGCCAGCAGTGACTACAGCAATGAGCAGTTCTTC
clone size: .; D gene: .; J gene: TRBJ1-5; V gene: TRBV20-1; CDR3 protein: CSARLGRANQPQHF; CDR3 DNA: TGCAGTGCTAGGCTGGGCAGGGCGAATCAGCCCCAGCATTTT
clone size: .; D gene: .; J gene: TRBJ1-2; V gene: TRBV10-3; CDR3 protein: CAISDLKGYTF; CDR3 DNA: TGTGCCATCAGTGACCTGAAGGGCTACACCTTC
clone size: few; D gene: .; J gene: TRBJ1-6; V gene: TRBV20-1; CDR3 protein: CSARVQQNSPLHF; CDR3 DNA: TGCAGTGCTAGAGTGCAGCAAAATTCACCCCTCCACTTT
clone size: .; D gene: .; J gene: TRBJ1-1; V gene: TRBV27; CDR3 protein: CASSLGNLNTEAFF; CDR3 DNA: TGTGCCAGCAGTTTAGGCAATCTGAACACTGAAGCTTTCTTT
clone size: many; D gene: TRBD2; J gene: TRBJ2-1; V gene: TRBV7-8; CDR3 protein: CASSTSPGLAGGNEQFF; CDR3 DNA: TGTGCCAGCAGCACTAGCCCGGGGCTAGCGGGAGGCAATGAGCAGTTCTTC
clone size: many; D gene: .; J gene: TRBJ2-1; V gene: TRBV27; CDR3 protein: CASSLSLGSNEQFF; CDR3 DNA: TGTGCCAGCAGTTTATCGCTAGGTAGCAATGAGCAGTTCTTC
clone size: many; D gene: .; J gene: TRBJ2-1; V gene: TRBV6-2/TRBV6-3; CDR3 protein: CASREGPSYNEQFF; CDR3 DNA: TGTGCCAGTCGTGAGGGGCCCTCCTACAATGAGCAGTTCTTC
clone size: .; D gene: .; J gene: TRBJ2-4; V gene: TRBV6-1; CDR3 protein: CASIETDIQYF; CDR3 DNA: TGTGCCAGCATTGAGACGGACATTCAGTACTTC
clone size: few; D gene: TRBD2; J gene: TRBJ2-1; V gene: TRBV3-1; CDR3 protein: CASSLPGTSGYNEQFF; CDR3 DNA: TGTGCCAGCAGCCTACCCGGGACTAGCGGCTACAATGAGCAGTTCTTC